This TCR beta chain was obtained from a study of blood T cell repertoires in COVID-19. Across the whole study: In each case, the material was cDNA or gDNA derived from T cells, B-cell-depleted T cells, or PBMCs.

The data were produced by immunoSEQ multiplex PCR, yet TCRdb's version contains in-frame clones alone and is incomplete. Of approximately 82,000 clones listed, around 92% are singletons. CDR3 length: 14 amino acids. Looked up from germline, CDR1 is LNHNV and CDR2 is YYDKDF (reference sequence). Trimming removed 0 bases from V and 7 bases from J, with 9 bases in between. Sequenced material: peripheral blood. The V and J genes are TRBV15 and TRBJ2-2, with D perhaps matching TRBD2 (6 bases). The source of this sequence is a woman aged 55 to 70 with active COVID-19. This CDR3 is CATSRDNGSGELFF. CDR3 coding DNA: TGTGCCACCAGCAGAGATAACGGGAGCGGGGAGCTGTTTTTT.